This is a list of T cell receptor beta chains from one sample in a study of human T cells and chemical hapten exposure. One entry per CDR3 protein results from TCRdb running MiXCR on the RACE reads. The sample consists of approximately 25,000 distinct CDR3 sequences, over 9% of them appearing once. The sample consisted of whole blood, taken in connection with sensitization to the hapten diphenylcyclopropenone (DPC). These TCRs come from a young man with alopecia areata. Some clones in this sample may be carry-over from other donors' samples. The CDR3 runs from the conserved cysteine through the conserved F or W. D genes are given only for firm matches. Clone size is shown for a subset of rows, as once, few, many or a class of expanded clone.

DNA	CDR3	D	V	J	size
TGTGCCAGCAGCCCTAACCCCTACACGACAGAGGGACTGAACACTGAAGCTTTCTTT	CASSPNPYTTEGLNTEAFF	.	TRBV6-2/TRBV6-3	TRBJ1-1	many
TGTGCCAGCAGCCTCACCTCTGGGGCCAACGTCCTGACTTTC	CASSLTSGANVLTF	.	TRBV6-2/TRBV6-3	TRBJ2-6	few
TGTGCCAGCAGCTTAAAGGTGTCGTTAGACACAGATACGCAGTATTTT	CASSLKVSLDTDTQYF	.	TRBV7-2	TRBJ2-3	many
TGTGCCAGCAGGACAGGCGCGATCGAGCCCCAGCATTTT	CASRTGAIEPQHF	.	TRBV28	TRBJ1-5	many
TGTGCCAGCAGCCCCATTTGGGACAGGGGGGCCTATAGCAATCAGCCCCAGCATTTT	CASSPIWDRGAYSNQPQHF	TRBD1	TRBV7-9	TRBJ1-5	few
TGTGCCAGTTCAGGAAGGGCTCAGCCCCAGCATTTT	CASSGRAQPQHF	.	TRBV18	TRBJ1-5	.
TGTGCCAGCAGTTGGCCGGGACAGGGGAACAATGAGCAGTTCTTC	CASSWPGQGNNEQFF	TRBD1	TRBV12-3/TRBV12-4	TRBJ2-1	many
TGTGCCAGCAGTCACGATTGGAGCACCCAGTTCTTC	CASSHDWSTQFF	.	TRBV6-5	TRBJ2-1	.
TGTGCCAGCAGTCTTACAGGGGCCCCCACTAATGAGCAGTTCTTC	CASSLTGAPTNEQFF	TRBD1	TRBV6-2/TRBV6-3	TRBJ2-1	many
TGTGCCAGCAGCTACGGGGTCGAGGGTGGCTACACCTTC	CASSYGVEGGYTF	.	TRBV7-3	TRBJ1-2	many
TGCGCCAGCAGCCAAGATGTGGGCACGGTGCAGCAGTACTTC	CASSQDVGTVQQYF	.	TRBV4-3	TRBJ2-7	few
TGTGCCAGCAGTCAGGGACAGGGGGGAGACGAGCAGTACTTC	CASSQGQGGDEQYF	TRBD1	TRBV12-3/TRBV12-4	TRBJ2-7	.
TGCAGCGTGGGGACAGTCTCCTACGAGCAGTACTTC	CSVGTVSYEQYF	TRBD1	TRBV29-1	TRBJ2-7	few
TGTGCCAGCAGCGAGGGGAGCCTATCGTTGGGAGATACGCAGTATTTT	CASSEGSLSLGDTQYF	.	TRBV5-6	TRBJ2-3	.
TGTGCCAGCAGTTACTCGCGCAGGGCAGGGGAGACCCAGTACTTC	CASSYSRRAGETQYF	.	TRBV6-2/TRBV6-3	TRBJ2-5	few
TGCAGCGTGTACCGGGACAGGGGTTCCTACGAGCAGTACTTC	CSVYRDRGSYEQYF	TRBD1	TRBV29-1	TRBJ2-7	many
TGTGCCATTGCTGGAGCAGGCAAAAACATTCAGTACTTC	CAIAGAGKNIQYF	.	TRBV10-3	TRBJ2-4	medium-sized
TGTGCCAGCAGCTTATCGGCGTATGGGACAGGGGCCGTGGAAAAACTGTTTTTT	CASSLSAYGTGAVEKLFF	TRBD1	TRBV7-9	TRBJ1-4	many
TGTGCCAGCAGTCGGACAGAGAGCACTGAAGCTTTCTTT	CASSRTESTEAFF	.	TRBV12-3/TRBV12-4	TRBJ1-1	.
TGTGCCAGTAACGACAACATGGGGGATCAACGCGGCTACACCTTC	CASNDNMGDQRGYTF	.	TRBV19	TRBJ1-2	many
TGTGCCAGTAGTATGAACAGCCAGCCCAATTCCTACGAGCAGTACTTC	CASSMNSQPNSYEQYF	.	TRBV19	TRBJ2-7	few
TGCAGTGCTAGCGTACAGGGTAGTGTTTCACCCCTCCACTTT	CSASVQGSVSPLHF	.	TRBV20-1	TRBJ1-6	many
TGTGCCAGCAGCTTAGGGACAGGCAACTATGGCTACACCTTC	CASSLGTGNYGYTF	TRBD1	TRBV11-3	TRBJ1-2	few